Listed below are T cell receptor beta chains from one sample, sequenced in a study of cytomegalovirus exposure and HLA in healthy donors. Profiling relied on immunoSEQ multiplex PCR, and the TCRdb table lists in-frame clones only, not all of them. The sample includes 85,000 to 100,000 clones, roughly 80% of them seen just once. The source material was PBMCs. The receptor source for this set is a man between 35 and 55 years old in good health and CMV-seropositive. The CDR3 runs from the conserved cysteine through the conserved F or W. Each record gives: D gene, J gene, clone size, V gene, CDR3 protein, CDR3 DNA. A D gene is named only where the DNA matches it firmly. Clone size, where shown, is once, few, many, or a class for clones that have expanded.

d_call: -
j_call: TRBJ1-5
clone_size: -
v_call: TRBV7-6
cdr3_aa: CASSLEPARGYSNQPQHF
cdr3_nt: TGTGCCAGCAGCTTAGAGCCCGCCAGGGGATATAGCAATCAGCCCCAGCATTTT

d_call: -
j_call: TRBJ1-1
clone_size: -
v_call: TRBV6-5
cdr3_aa: CASRAGLPNTEAFF
cdr3_nt: TGTGCCAGCAGAGCAGGCTTACCGAACACTGAAGCTTTCTTT

d_call: TRBD1
j_call: TRBJ2-5
clone_size: -
v_call: TRBV19
cdr3_aa: CASSRPGGETQYF
cdr3_nt: TGTGCCAGTAGTCGACCAGGGGGAGAGACCCAGTACTTC

d_call: TRBD2
j_call: TRBJ2-2
clone_size: -
v_call: TRBV7-7
cdr3_aa: CASSLTSGGSGELFF
cdr3_nt: TGTGCTAGCAGCCTGACTAGCGGGGGGTCCGGGGAGCTGTTTTTT

d_call: -
j_call: TRBJ2-3
clone_size: -
v_call: TRBV19
cdr3_aa: CASSFQGHSTDTQYF
cdr3_nt: TGTGCCAGTTCATTCCAGGGACACAGCACAGATACGCAGTATTTT

d_call: TRBD1
j_call: TRBJ1-4
clone_size: few
v_call: TRBV4-1
cdr3_aa: CASRKQGALSATNEKLFF
cdr3_nt: TGCGCCAGCAGAAAACAGGGGGCCCTTTCTGCAACTAATGAAAAACTGTTTTTT

d_call: TRBD1
j_call: TRBJ2-2
clone_size: few
v_call: TRBV29-1
cdr3_aa: CSAKTGRNTGELFF
cdr3_nt: TGCAGCGCAAAGACAGGGCGGAACACCGGGGAGCTGTTTTTT

d_call: TRBD1
j_call: TRBJ1-2
clone_size: -
v_call: TRBV28
cdr3_aa: CASSLGTGANYGYTF
cdr3_nt: TGTGCCAGCAGTCTAGGGACAGGGGCTAACTATGGCTACACCTTC

d_call: -
j_call: TRBJ1-3
clone_size: -
v_call: TRBV4-1
cdr3_aa: CASSQGREYRGNTIYF
cdr3_nt: TGCGCCAGCAGCCAAGGGCGGGAATATCGAGGAAACACCATATATTTT

d_call: -
j_call: TRBJ2-1
clone_size: few
v_call: TRBV5-1
cdr3_aa: CASSLMGPSSYNEQFF
cdr3_nt: TGCGCCAGCAGCTTAATGGGCCCGAGCTCCTACAATGAGCAGTTCTTC

d_call: -
j_call: TRBJ2-7
clone_size: -
v_call: TRBV7-8
cdr3_aa: CASSLLGGSYEQYF
cdr3_nt: TGTGCCAGCAGCCTCCTGGGGGGCTCCTACGAGCAGTACTTC

d_call: TRBD2
j_call: TRBJ2-3
clone_size: few
v_call: TRBV7-9
cdr3_aa: CASRSLAGLRDSTDTQYF
cdr3_nt: TGTGCCAGCAGATCACTAGCGGGCCTTCGAGATTCCACAGATACGCAGTATTTT

d_call: -
j_call: TRBJ2-7
clone_size: -
v_call: TRBV7-3
cdr3_aa: CASSARGPPSSYEQYF
cdr3_nt: TGTGCCAGCAGCGCCCGTGGGCCACCCTCCTCCTACGAGCAGTACTTC

d_call: TRBD1
j_call: TRBJ1-3
clone_size: -
v_call: TRBV5-4
cdr3_aa: CASSGGQASSGNTIYF
cdr3_nt: TGTGCCAGCAGCGGGGGACAGGCGAGCTCTGGAAACACCATATATTTT

d_call: -
j_call: TRBJ2-3
clone_size: few
v_call: TRBV5-6
cdr3_aa: CASSFRDSWTDTQYF
cdr3_nt: TGTGCCAGCAGCTTCCGGGACTCGTGGACAGATACGCAGTATTTT

d_call: -
j_call: TRBJ2-1
clone_size: once
v_call: TRBV19
cdr3_aa: CASSTPRLPPYNEQFF
cdr3_nt: TGTGCCAGTAGTACCCCGCGGCTGCCACCCTACAATGAGCAGTTCTTC

d_call: TRBD1
j_call: TRBJ2-2
clone_size: few
v_call: TRBV6-4
cdr3_aa: CASSDSDRGHTGELFF
cdr3_nt: TGTGCCAGCAGTGATTCGGACAGGGGCCACACCGGGGAGCTGTTTTTT

d_call: TRBD1
j_call: TRBJ1-5
clone_size: -
v_call: TRBV28
cdr3_aa: CAQGESNQPQHF
cdr3_nt: TGTGCCCAGGGGGAAAGCAATCAGCCCCAGCATTTT

d_call: -
j_call: TRBJ1-2
clone_size: -
v_call: TRBV6-4
cdr3_aa: CASSDSGGPGGYTF
cdr3_nt: TGTGCCAGCAGTGACTCGGGGGGGCCCGGTGGCTACACCTTC

d_call: TRBD1
j_call: TRBJ1-2
clone_size: -
v_call: TRBV7-9
cdr3_aa: CASSPHGGGNYGYTF
cdr3_nt: TGTGCCAGCAGCCCTCATGGAGGGGGCAACTATGGCTACACCTTC

d_call: -
j_call: TRBJ2-7
clone_size: -
v_call: TRBV7-8
cdr3_aa: CASSRLDYEQYF
cdr3_nt: TGTGCCAGCAGCCGCTTAGACTACGAGCAGTACTTC

d_call: -
j_call: TRBJ1-5
clone_size: -
v_call: TRBV6-5
cdr3_aa: CASSYLGGQPQHF
cdr3_nt: TGTGCCAGCAGTTACCTCGGCGGTCAGCCCCAGCATTTT

d_call: -
j_call: TRBJ1-4
clone_size: -
v_call: TRBV5-1
cdr3_aa: CASSLGAREKLFF
cdr3_nt: TGCGCCAGCAGCTTGGGGGCCCGCGAAAAACTGTTTTTT

d_call: TRBD2
j_call: TRBJ2-5
clone_size: once
v_call: TRBV2
cdr3_aa: CASTGGFQETQYF
cdr3_nt: TGTGCCAGCACCGGGGGGTTTCAAGAGACCCAGTACTTC

d_call: -
j_call: TRBJ2-2
clone_size: -
v_call: TRBV6-5
cdr3_aa: CASSPDGDELFF
cdr3_nt: TGTGCCAGCAGCCCGGACGGGGATGAGCTGTTTTTT

d_call: TRBD1
j_call: TRBJ1-1
clone_size: -
v_call: TRBV5-5
cdr3_aa: CASSLTGGNTEAFF
cdr3_nt: TGTGCCAGCAGCTTGACAGGGGGTAACACTGAAGCTTTCTTT

d_call: TRBD1
j_call: TRBJ2-7
clone_size: -
v_call: TRBV10-3
cdr3_aa: CAISMDRVLYEQYF
cdr3_nt: TGTGCCATCAGTATGGACAGGGTTCTCTACGAGCAGTACTTC

d_call: TRBD1
j_call: TRBJ2-1
clone_size: -
v_call: TRBV7-8
cdr3_aa: CASSPGQGDNEQFF
cdr3_nt: TGTGCCAGCAGCCCCGGACAGGGGGACAATGAGCAGTTCTTC

d_call: TRBD1
j_call: TRBJ1-2
clone_size: once
v_call: TRBV9
cdr3_aa: CASSVRHRGQNFYGYTF
cdr3_nt: TGTGCCAGCAGCGTGCGCCACAGGGGGCAGAATTTCTATGGCTACACCTTC

d_call: TRBD2
j_call: TRBJ2-2
clone_size: many
v_call: TRBV6-5
cdr3_aa: CASRHTSGTGELFF
cdr3_nt: TGTGCCAGCAGACACACTAGCGGGACCGGGGAGCTGTTTTTT

d_call: TRBD1
j_call: TRBJ2-5
clone_size: -
v_call: TRBV28
cdr3_aa: CASSLQPGQGAETQYF
cdr3_nt: TGTGCCAGCAGTTTGCAACCGGGACAGGGCGCAGAGACCCAGTACTTC

d_call: TRBD2
j_call: TRBJ2-3
clone_size: few
v_call: TRBV28
cdr3_aa: CASSRTSGSSLFGTDTQYF
cdr3_nt: TGTGCCAGCAGTCGGACTAGCGGGAGTTCATTGTTTGGGACAGATACGCAGTATTTT

d_call: -
j_call: TRBJ2-5
clone_size: -
v_call: TRBV15
cdr3_aa: CATSYPRDSQETQYF
cdr3_nt: TGTGCCACCAGTTATCCCCGGGACTCCCAAGAGACCCAGTACTTC

d_call: -
j_call: TRBJ2-3
clone_size: -
v_call: TRBV7-9
cdr3_aa: CASSYTAGWGSTDTQYF
cdr3_nt: TGTGCCAGCAGTTATACGGCAGGGTGGGGTAGCACAGATACGCAGTATTTT

d_call: -
j_call: TRBJ1-6
clone_size: -
v_call: TRBV10-3
cdr3_aa: CAIKTDYNSPLHF
cdr3_nt: TGTGCCATAAAGACAGATTATAATTCACCCCTCCACTTT

d_call: TRBD2
j_call: TRBJ2-7
clone_size: few
v_call: TRBV19
cdr3_aa: CASSPGLAGGVADYEQYF
cdr3_nt: TGTGCCAGTAGCCCGGGACTAGCGGGAGGCGTCGCCGACTACGAGCAGTACTTC

d_call: TRBD1
j_call: TRBJ2-3
clone_size: -
v_call: TRBV4-1
cdr3_aa: CASSQVGTGVQDTQYF
cdr3_nt: TGCGCCAGCAGCCAAGTCGGGACAGGGGTTCAAGATACGCAGTATTTT

d_call: -
j_call: TRBJ2-7
clone_size: -
v_call: TRBV9
cdr3_aa: CASSTQDGHEQYF
cdr3_nt: TGTGCCAGCAGCACACAGGACGGACACGAGCAGTACTTC

d_call: -
j_call: TRBJ2-7
clone_size: -
v_call: TRBV15
cdr3_aa: CATSRDGRVGVDEQYF
cdr3_nt: TGTGCCACCAGCAGAGACGGCAGGGTGGGTGTGGACGAGCAGTACTTC

d_call: -
j_call: TRBJ2-3
clone_size: once
v_call: TRBV7-9
cdr3_aa: CASSLERRVGTDTQYF
cdr3_nt: TGTGCCAGCAGCTTAGAGCGCAGGGTAGGCACAGATACGCAGTATTTT

d_call: -
j_call: TRBJ1-5
clone_size: -
v_call: TRBV6-5
cdr3_aa: CASRGDSNQPQHF
cdr3_nt: TGTGCCAGCAGGGGCGACAGTAATCAGCCCCAGCATTTT